These 20 T cell receptor beta chains originate from one sample sequenced in a study of OX40 agonist ivuxolimab in advanced cancers. Some clones are missing from TCRdb's copy, which holds only in-frame ones; the method was immunoSEQ multiplex PCR. Of 50,000 to 70,000 clones listed, 85% are singletons. The source material was CD4+ or CD8+ T cells sorted from blood, sampled in a trial of the OX40 agonist ivuxolimab. These receptors originate from an adult with an advanced solid tumor such as melanoma, head and neck, liver or kidney cancer.

This clone occurred a few times. J is TRBJ1-2 and V is TRBV2, with D possibly TRBD1 on 6 matching bases. The CDR3 sequence is 11 residues long. Trimming left V 6 bases short and J 4 bases short, with 6 bases between. CDR1 and CDR2 (germline): SNHLY, FYNNEI. The CDR3 DNA reads TGTGCCAGCAGACAGGGCTATGGCTACACCTTC. Its translation: CASRQGYGYTF.

This clone was counted a few times. V is TRBV19 and J is TRBJ1-5, with D perhaps matching TRBD1 (6 bases). V lost 5 bases, J lost 9 bases, and 17 bases lay in between. CDR1 is LNHDA, CDR2 SQIVND, per germline (reference sequence). CDR3 size: 14 residues. The CDR3 bases are TGTGCCAGTAGTGAAGGGACACGTCAATTGCCCCAGCATTTT. Protein: CASSEGTRQLPQHF. The full variable domain, in which reference TRBV19 and TRBJ1-5 provide the parts outside the CDR3, is DGGITQSPKYLFRKEGQNVTLSCEQNLNHDAMYWYRQDPGQGLRLIYYSQIVNDFQKGDIAEGYSVSREKKESFPLTVTSAQKNPTAFYLCASSEGTRQLPQHFGDGTRLSIL.

This chain links TRBV4-2 with TRBJ1-3, with a weak D call TRBD1 (5 bases). CDR3 length: 17 amino acids. The germline V gene has CDR1 LGHNA and CDR2 YNFKEQ. V lost 1 base and J lost 4, with 17 bases in between. The DNA for the CDR3 is TGTGCCAGCAGCCAAGGGCCAGAGGGGTTGGGAGGAAACACCATATATTTT. Residues: CASSQGPEGLGGNTIYF.

The genes are TRBV7-9 and TRBJ2-1; D uncertain. Germline lookup yields CDR1 SEHNR and CDR2 FQNEAQ (reference sequence). Trimming removed 5 bases from V and 0 bases from J, with 14 bases in between. This CDR3 has 16 residues. CDR3 loop: CASSPWLGISYNEQFF. CDR3 nucleotides: TGTGCCAGCAGCCCCTGGTTAGGTATCTCCTACAATGAGCAGTTCTTC.

This chain connects TRBV7-9 to TRBJ2-7; 10 bases are shared with TRBD2. Germline-derived CDR1 and CDR2 are SEHNR and FQNEAQ (reference sequence). V lost 4 bases, J lost 5 bases, and 8 bases stayed unmatched. The CDR3 is 15 residues long. The CDR3, as DNA: TGTGCCAGCAGCTCCCCTAGCGGGGGAGCCCACGAGCAGTACTTC. The encoded protein is CASSSPSGGAHEQYF.

This chain joins TRBV18 and TRBJ2-3, with TRBD2 identical over 8 bases. In germline, CDR1 is KGHSH, CDR2 LQKENI. The CDR3 runs to 14 residues. V gave up 4 bases and J gave up 4 bases; unmatched junction bases: 4. The CDR3 loop is CASSQAGVSDTQYF. The CDR3 DNA follows: TGTGCCAGCTCACAAGCGGGAGTTTCAGATACGCAGTATTTT.

A single count supports this clone. CDR3 region: CASSLGDMQYF. The DNA of the CDR3 is TGTGCCAGCAGCCTAGGGGACATGCAGTACTTC. The chain joins TRBV28 to TRBJ2-7, with D maybe TRBD1 (6 bases). There are 11 residues in the CDR3. The V end lost 6 bases, the J end lost 9 bases, and 12 bases lay between the germline ends. Germline CDR1 is MDHEN and CDR2 is SYDVKM.

This chain links TRBV11-2 with TRBJ2-7; no definite D call. Germline V gene lookup returns CDR1 SGHAT and CDR2 FQNNGV. Trimming shortened V by 2 bases and J by 3 bases, and 5 bases separated the two germline ends. The CDR3 has 12 amino acids. In nucleotides, the CDR3 is TGTGCCAGCAGCTTAAACCGCTACGAGCAGTACTTC. This sequence encodes CASSLNRYEQYF.

The V call is TRBV19, the J call TRBJ2-2, with D unclear. The CDR3 runs to 16 residues. V lost 3 bases to trimming and J lost 0 bases, with 11 bases between them. CDR1 and CDR2 from the germline V gene are LNHDA and SQIVND (reference sequence). In nucleotides, the CDR3 is TGTGCCAGTAGTATCCACACCACCTCGAACACCGGGGAGCTGTTTTTT. Amino acid sequence: CASSIHTTSNTGELFF.

The V call is TRBV7-8, the J call TRBJ2-7, with D possibly called TRBD1 or TRBD2 (5 bases each). The CDR3 extends over 15 amino acids. V was shortened by 3 bases and J by 3 bases, with 15 bases between the two germline ends. CDR1 and CDR2 from the germline V gene are SGHVS and FQNEAQ. DNA for the CDR3: TGTGCCAGCAGCTTGGGTGGGACGGATTTCTACGAGCAGTACTTC. It specifies CASSLGGTDFYEQYF.

This clone was seen once. This chain's CDR3 is CSASSSYEQYF. The CDR3 DNA sequence: TGCAGTGCTAGTAGCTCCTACGAGCAGTACTTC. This chain links TRBV20-1 with TRBJ2-5; D is unclear. The J call may be incorrect, as the DNA end agrees better with TRBJ2-7. CDR3 length: 11 residues. CDR1 and CDR2 (germline): DFQATT, SNEGSKA (reference sequence).

CDR3 nucleotide sequence: TGTGCCAGCAGCCCCGGGACAGGGGGATTCGGTGAGCAGTTCTTC. This codes for CASSPGTGGFGEQFF. The V call is TRBV11-3, the J call TRBJ2-1, with 11 bases that match TRBD1. The CDR3 length is 15 residues. The junction had 9 bases not matched to a gene; V was cut back by 5 bases and J by 9 bases. CDR1 and CDR2 (germline): SGHNT, YENEEA. Supplemented by reference TRBV11-3 and TRBJ2-1, the full variable domain reads EAGVVQSPRYKIIEKKQPVAFWCNPISGHNTLYWYLQNLGQGPELLIRYENEEAVDDSQLPKDRFSAERLKGVDSTLKIQPAELGDSAVYLCASSPGTGGFGEQFFGPGTRLTVL.

This clone showed up just once. The chain uses TRBV6-5 and TRBJ2-5, with TRBD2 matching 7 bases. The CDR3 sequence is 13 residues long. Germline CDR1 reads MNHEY; CDR2 reads SVGAGI. V was pared by 5 bases and J by 4 bases, with 4 bases of the junction left unmatched. CDR3 sequence: CASSPWGGETQYF. In DNA form, the CDR3 reads TGTGCCAGCAGTCCTTGGGGGGGAGAGACCCAGTACTTC.

The chain joins TRBV7-3 to TRBJ1-2, with D perhaps TRBD1 (6 bases). V was cut by 5 bases and J by 3 bases, with 16 bases left in between. Germline lookup yields CDR1 SGHTA and CDR2 FQGTGA. The CDR3 totals 15 residues. CDR3 amino acids: CASSRSGQSDYGYTF. Here the CDR3 DNA reads TGTGCCAGCAGCCGATCAGGACAGAGTGACTATGGCTACACCTTC.

The CDR3 loop is CASSEDTFPAFF. The CDR3 DNA sequence: TGTGCCAGCAGTGAAGATACTTTCCCAGCTTTCTTT. V and J are TRBV6-1 and TRBJ1-1; D ambiguous. The V end lost 1 base, the J end lost 10 bases, and 10 bases lay between the germline ends. CDR1 and CDR2 (germline): MNHNS, SASEGT. This CDR3 is 12 amino acids long.

This sequence joins TRBV27 and TRBJ1-6; 7 nucleotides agree with TRBD1. This CDR3 has 13 residues. CDR1 and CDR2 (germline): MNHEY, SMNVEV (reference sequence). V shed 7 bases, J shed 7 bases, and the junction held 4 bases outside the gene matches. CDR3 region: CASMTGRNSPLHF. The CDR3 coding sequence is TGTGCCAGCATGACAGGGAGGAATTCACCCCTCCACTTT.

The V gene is TRBV11-2, the J gene TRBJ2-5, with D uncertain. The V gene's germline CDR1 is SGHAT and CDR2 FQNNGV. The ends were cut back, 2 bases at V and 7 bases at J, with 17 bases in the middle. The length of the CDR3 is 15 residues. CDR3 loop: CASSLKGPLLGTQYF. Here the CDR3 DNA reads TGTGCCAGCAGCTTAAAAGGACCACTGTTGGGGACCCAGTACTTC. Full variable domain (remainder filled in from reference TRBV11-2 and TRBJ2-5): EAGVAQSPRYKIIEKRQSVAFWCNPISGHATLYWYQQILGQGPKLLIQFQNNGVVDDSQLPKDRFSAERLKGVDSTLKIQPAKLEDSAVYLCASSLKGPLLGTQYFGPGTRLLVL.

The chain carries TRBV18 and TRBJ1-4; D is possibly TRBD1 (6 bases). The CDR3 sequence is 15 residues long. Trimming stripped 2 bases from V and 3 bases from J, with 10 bases between. Germline CDR1 reads KGHSH; CDR2 reads LQKENI. The CDR3 protein is CASSPVNRANEKLFF. The CDR3 nucleotides read TGTGCCAGCTCACCAGTGAACAGGGCTAATGAAAAACTGTTTTTT. The full variable domain, with the rest looked up from reference TRBV18 and TRBJ1-4, is NAGVMQNPRHLVRRRGQEARLRCSPMKGHSHVYWYRQLPEEGLKFMVYLQKENIIDESGMPKERFSAEFPKEGPSILRIQQVVRGDSAAYFCASSPVNRANEKLFFGSGTQLSVL.

The chain couples TRBV6-5 to TRBJ1-5, with 8 bases lining up with TRBD1. The germline CDR1 and CDR2 sequences are MNHEY and SVGAGI. With V trimmed by 6 bases and J by 5 bases, 3 bases remained unmatched. The CDR3 contains 13 residues. The CDR3 DNA sequence: TGTGCCAGCAGCGGGACAGGCGATCAGCCCCAGCATTTT. As protein: CASSGTGDQPQHF.

This rearrangement joins TRBV28 to TRBJ1-1, with TRBD1 identical over 9 bases. Looked up from germline, CDR1 is MDHEN and CDR2 is SYDVKM. The CDR3 is 15 residues long. J lost 5 bases, V lost 1 base, and 5 bases had no gene match. Here the CDR3 reads CASSLFTGGGTEAFF. The DNA of the CDR3 is TGTGCCAGCAGTTTATTTACAGGGGGCGGGACTGAAGCTTTCTTT.